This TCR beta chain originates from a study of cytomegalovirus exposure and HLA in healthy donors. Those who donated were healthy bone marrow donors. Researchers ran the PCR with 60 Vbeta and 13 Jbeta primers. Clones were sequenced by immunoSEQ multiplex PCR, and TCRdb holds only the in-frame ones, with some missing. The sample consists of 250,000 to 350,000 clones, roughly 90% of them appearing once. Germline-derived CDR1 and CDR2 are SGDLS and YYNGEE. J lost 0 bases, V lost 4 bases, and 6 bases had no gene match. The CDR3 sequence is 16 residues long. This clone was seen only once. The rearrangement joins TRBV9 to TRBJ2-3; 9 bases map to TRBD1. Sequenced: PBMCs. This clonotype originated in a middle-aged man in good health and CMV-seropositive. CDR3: CASSQTGGQSTDTQYF. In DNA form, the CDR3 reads TGTGCCAGCAGCCAAACAGGGGGCCAGAGCACAGATACGCAGTATTTT.